These 19 T cell receptor beta chains were sequenced from one sample in a study of cytomegalovirus exposure and HLA in healthy donors. PCR primers comprised 60 Vbeta and 13 Jbeta primers. Using immunoSEQ multiplex PCR, the repertoire was profiled, and TCRdb retains in-frame clones only, with some absent. The sample lists around 180,000 clones, approximately 88% occurring once. The sequencing sample was made of PBMCs. The receptors derive from a boy aged 5-17 years in good health and CMV-seronegative.

The chain links TRBV5-1 to TRBJ1-3; maybe TRBD1 (6 bases). Germline CDR1 SGHRS, CDR2 YFSETQ. This CDR3 contains 16 residues. V lost 1 base and J 0 bases, leaving 11 bases between the germline ends. CDR3: CASSLTGQNSGNTIYF. Here the CDR3 DNA reads TGCGCCAGCAGCTTGACCGGACAGAACTCTGGAAACACCATATATTTT.

In its sample, this clone was seen once. The chain joins TRBV5-1 to TRBJ2-7; the match to TRBD1 covers 10 bases. The V segment lost 4 bases and the J segment 2 bases; nucleotides outside the gene matches: 6. There are 15 residues in the CDR3. Germline CDR1 reads SGHRS; CDR2 reads YFSETQ. The CDR3 loop is CASSTGTGVAYEQYF. The CDR3 DNA sequence: TGCGCCAGCAGCACCGGGACAGGGGTTGCCTACGAGCAGTACTTC.

The rearrangement links TRBV6-1 to TRBJ1-1; 7 bases are a match to TRBD1. Germline V lookup: CDR1 MNHNS, CDR2 SASEGT. Trimming took 2 bases from V and 5 from J; bases not matched to a gene: 14. The CDR3 runs to 17 residues. The CDR3 nucleotides read TGTGCCAGCAGTGAAAGGATGAGGGGGCGCTGGGGAACTGAAGCTTTCTTT. It codes for CASSERMRGRWGTEAFF.

This chain joins TRBV5-1 and TRBJ2-1, with TRBD2 matching over 7 bases. Germline CDR1 and CDR2: SGHRS and YFSETQ. J was trimmed by 7 bases and V by 4 bases; bases with no gene match: 14. CDR3 size: 16 residues. CDR3 sequence (DNA): TGCGCCAGCAGCCCCCCGGGGAGGGAGTGGCGTAATGAGCAGTTCTTC. Translation gives CASSPPGREWRNEQFF. The full variable domain, in which reference TRBV5-1 and TRBJ2-1 provide the parts outside the CDR3, is KAGVTQTPRYLIKTRGQQVTLSCSPISGHRSVSWYQQTPGQGLQFLFEYFSETQRNKGNFPGRFSGRQFSNSRSEMNVSTLELGDSALYLCASSPPGREWRNEQFFGPGTRLTVL.

J is TRBJ2-7 and V is TRBV27; 10 nucleotides agree with TRBD1. The V gene end was trimmed by 4 bases and the J gene end by 5 bases; junction bases not matched to a gene: 5. Germline lookup yields CDR1 MNHEY and CDR2 SMNVEV (reference sequence). The CDR3 sequence is 14 residues long. CDR3 DNA: TGTGCCAGCAGTTACCGGGACAGGGGTAACGAGCAGTACTTC. Protein sequence: CASSYRDRGNEQYF.

The rearrangement uses TRBV11-2 and TRBJ1-4; 7 bases map to TRBD1. J lost 8 bases, V lost 6 bases, and 9 bases had no gene match. Germline assignment: CDR1 SGHAT and CDR2 FQNNGV. There are 14 residues in the CDR3. The CDR3 DNA follows: TGTGCCAGCAGTTCCACAGGGGCACCCGAAAAACTGTTTTTT. This sequence encodes CASSSTGAPEKLFF. The full variable domain, its missing parts supplied by reference TRBV11-2 and TRBJ1-4, is EAGVAQSPRYKIIEKRQSVAFWCNPISGHATLYWYQQILGQGPKLLIQFQNNGVVDDSQLPKDRFSAERLKGVDSTLKIQPAKLEDSAVYLCASSSTGAPEKLFFGSGTQLSVL.

The V gene is TRBV4-3, the J gene TRBJ2-7, with D unclear. The germline V and J ends were trimmed by 3 bases and 3 bases, with 9 bases remaining between them. This CDR3 has 13 amino acids. Germline values: CDR1 LGHNA, CDR2 YSLEER. CDR3 sequence (DNA): TGCGCCAGCAGCCAGGCCCTCAACTACGAGCAGTACTTC. Protein product: CASSQALNYEQYF.

The chain uses TRBV5-8 and TRBJ2-1; possible D gene TRBD2, 7 bases. This CDR3 has 14 amino acids. Germline CDR1 reads SGHTS; CDR2 reads YDEGEE. The ends were cut back, 4 bases at V and 6 bases at J, with 14 bases in the middle. CDR3 protein: CASSPWGGPNEQFF. The CDR3 nucleotides are TGTGCCAGCAGCCCCTGGGGGGGGCCCAATGAGCAGTTCTTC.

The rearrangement links TRBV9 to TRBJ1-4; D is perhaps TRBD1 (6 bases). Trimming removed 3 bases from V and 3 bases from J, with 18 bases in between. The CDR3 sequence is 17 residues long. The germline V gene encodes CDR1 SGDLS and CDR2 YYNGEE. This CDR3 reads CASSEGGGGKANEKLFF. CDR3 DNA: TGTGCCAGCAGCGAGGGGGGAGGGGGGAAGGCTAATGAAAAACTGTTTTTT.

The chain joins TRBV7-2 to TRBJ1-1; D is uncertain. V lost 7 bases to trimming and J lost 2 bases, with 11 bases between them. Germline assignment: CDR1 SGHTA and CDR2 FQGNSA. This CDR3 contains 13 residues. The CDR3: CASIGRGNTEAFF. CDR3 DNA: TGTGCCAGCATTGGACGGGGAAACACTGAAGCTTTCTTT.

The chain couples TRBV6-1 to TRBJ2-7; D is ambiguous. The CDR3 runs to 13 residues. Trimming removed 0 bases from V and 2 bases from J, with 5 bases in between. Germline values: CDR1 MNHNS, CDR2 SASEGT. CDR3 region: CASSEALTYEQYF. CDR3 bases: TGTGCCAGCAGTGAAGCGCTAACCTACGAGCAGTACTTC.

The chain is built from TRBV7-9 and TRBJ1-5; 11 bases map to TRBD1. V lost 0 bases, J lost 3 bases, and 4 bases stayed unmatched. The germline gives CDR1 SEHNR, CDR2 FQNEAQ (reference sequence). The CDR3 consists of 17 residues. CDR3 DNA sequence: TGTGCCAGCAGCTTAGCCGGGACAGGGGGTTACAATCAGCCCCAGCATTTT. Amino acid sequence: CASSLAGTGGYNQPQHF.

The chain employs TRBV9 and TRBJ2-3, with TRBD2 matching over 7 bases. The CDR3 sequence is 13 residues long. With 4 bases clipped from V and 2 bases from J, the junction kept 1 base outside the gene matches. Germline values: CDR1 SGDLS, CDR2 YYNGEE. The CDR3 nucleotides read TGTGCCAGCAGCCGGGACTACACAGATACGCAGTATTTT. Protein sequence: CASSRDYTDTQYF.

This clone was recorded only once. The gene calls are TRBV29-1 and TRBJ1-2; D ambiguous. CDR3 size: 11 residues. Trimming took 5 bases from V and 5 from J, leaving 9 bases between them. Germline assignment: CDR1 SQVTM and CDR2 ANQGSEA. In nucleotides, the CDR3 is TGCAGCGTTTTGAGCGGGTATGGCTACACCTTC. Translating it yields CSVLSGYGYTF. The full variable domain, completed using reference TRBV29-1 and TRBJ1-2, is SAVISQKPSRDICQRGTSLTIQCQVDSQVTMMFWYRQQPGQSLTLIATANQGSEATYESGFVIDKFPISRPNLTFSTLTVSNMSPEDSSIYLCSVLSGYGYTFGSGTRLTVV.

This chain uses TRBV19 with TRBJ2-7; TRBD1 aligns across 8 bases. Germline CDR1 is LNHDA and CDR2 is SQIVND (reference sequence). J lost 3 bases, V lost 5 bases, and 6 bases had no gene match. This CDR3 is built from 14 residues. CDR3 bases: TGTGCCAGTAGTGGACAGGGTAGTTTCTACGAGCAGTACTTC. Amino acids: CASSGQGSFYEQYF.

This chain links TRBV4-3 with TRBJ1-1; D gene ambiguous. Germline V gene sequence: CDR1 LGHNA, CDR2 YSLEER. This CDR3 is built from 13 residues. Deletions cut 2 bases from V and 4 bases from J, with 8 bases between. CDR3 in amino acids: CASSQPPVTEAFF. The CDR3 bases are TGCGCCAGCAGCCAACCGCCGGTCACTGAAGCTTTCTTT.

The CDR3 nucleotides read TGTGCCAGCAGCTTAGTGTCTTCCGAGCAGTACTTC. This encodes CASSLVSSEQYF. J is TRBJ2-7 and V is TRBV7-9; D is unresolved. Between the trimmed V and J ends, which lost 1 base and 6 bases, there was a span of 7 bases. Germline CDR1 SEHNR, CDR2 FQNEAQ (reference sequence). CDR3 size: 12 residues.

This sequence joins TRBV7-9 and TRBJ2-5, with TRBD2 matching over 13 bases. Germline V CDR1 and CDR2: SEHNR, FQNEAQ (reference sequence). The CDR3 spans 16 residues. V was clipped by 4 bases and J by 2 bases; unmatched bases: 4. The CDR3 reads CASSSGLAGLQETQYF. CDR3 DNA sequence: TGTGCCAGCAGCTCGGGACTAGCGGGACTACAAGAGACCCAGTACTTC.

The chain couples TRBV30 to TRBJ1-3, with D perhaps matching TRBD1 (5 bases). The length of the CDR3 is 17 residues. Trimming cost V 3 bases and J 2 bases, with 20 bases left between them. Germline V lookup: CDR1 GTSNPN, CDR2 SVGIG (reference sequence). The CDR3 coding sequence is TGTGCCTGGAGCGACACACTCCAGGGATACCCTGGAAACACCATATATTTT. It specifies CAWSDTLQGYPGNTIYF.